This TCR beta chain comes out of a study of T-cell reconstitution after alpha-beta-depleted transplantation in children. CDR3 length: 17 residues. V was cut by 2 bases and J by 8 bases, with 22 bases left in between. Germline V gives CDR1 SGHTA, CDR2 FQGTGA. It was with unique molecular identifiers that the TCRbeta library was prepared. TCRdb recomputed calls from the PCR reads with MiXCR, one row per CDR3 protein. The sample includes approximately 520,000 distinct CDR3 sequences, less than 35% of them seen just once. This specimen consisted of PBMCs from the stem cell graft donor, obtained from the stem cell graft. This TCR came from a human donor who donated a stem cell graft to a child with aplastic anemia. V gene TRBV7-3 combines with J gene TRBJ2-1, with D possibly being TRBD1 or TRBD2 (5 bases each). The CDR3 region is CASSLSGRLARGDEQFF. CDR3 sequence (DNA): TGTGCCAGCAGCTTATCAGGTCGGCTAGCCCGAGGGGATGAGCAGTTCTTC.